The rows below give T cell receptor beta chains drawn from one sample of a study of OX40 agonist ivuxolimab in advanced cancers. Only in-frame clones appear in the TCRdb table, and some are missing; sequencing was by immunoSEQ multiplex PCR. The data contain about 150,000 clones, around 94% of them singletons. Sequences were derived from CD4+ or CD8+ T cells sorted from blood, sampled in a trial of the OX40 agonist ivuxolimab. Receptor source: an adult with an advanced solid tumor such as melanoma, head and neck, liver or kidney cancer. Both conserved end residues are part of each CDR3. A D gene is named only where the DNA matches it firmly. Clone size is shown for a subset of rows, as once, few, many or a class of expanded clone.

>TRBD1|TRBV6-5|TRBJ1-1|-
CASSLQGSDTEAFF
TGTGCCAGCAGTTTACAGGGGAGTGACACTGAAGCTTTCTTT
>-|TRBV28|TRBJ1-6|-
CASSLVRGPLHF
TGTGCCAGCAGTTTGGTCCGAGGGCCCCTCCACTTT
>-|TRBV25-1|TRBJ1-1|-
CASSQGTNTEAFF
TGTGCCAGCAGTCAGGGTACGAACACTGAAGCTTTCTTT
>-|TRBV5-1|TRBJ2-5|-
CASSLAEVGTQYF
TGCGCCAGCAGCTTGGCAGAAGTTGGGACCCAGTACTTC
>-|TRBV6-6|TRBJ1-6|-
CASSYGGTNSPLHF
TGTGCCAGCAGTTACGGAGGGACAAATTCACCCCTCCACTTT
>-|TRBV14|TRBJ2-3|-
CASSQGRIHTQYF
TGTGCCAGCAGCCAAGGCCGCATACATACGCAGTATTTT
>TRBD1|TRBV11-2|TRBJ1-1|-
CASSPEGTVNTEAFF
TGTGCCAGCAGCCCCGAAGGGACAGTGAACACTGAAGCTTTCTTT
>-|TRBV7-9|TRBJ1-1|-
CASSWGDLSLEAFF
TGTGCCAGCAGCTGGGGGGACCTTTCCCTTGAAGCTTTCTTT
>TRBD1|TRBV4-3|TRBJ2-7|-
CASSWDRLSYEQYF
TGCGCCAGCAGTTGGGACAGGCTTTCCTACGAGCAGTACTTC
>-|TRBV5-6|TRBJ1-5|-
CASSSGTHNQPQHF
TGTGCCAGCAGCTCCGGGACGCACAATCAGCCCCAGCATTTT
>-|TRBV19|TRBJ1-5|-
CASRDFNQPQHF
TGTGCCAGTAGGGACTTCAATCAGCCCCAGCATTTT
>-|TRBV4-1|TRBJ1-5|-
CASSQGGYSNQPQHF
TGCGCCAGCAGCCAAGGGGGGTATAGCAATCAGCCCCAGCATTTT
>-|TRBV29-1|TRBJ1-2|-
CSVRVSDYGYTF
TGCAGCGTCAGAGTCTCAGACTATGGCTACACCTTC
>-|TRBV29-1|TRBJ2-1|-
CSVVRFGARSNNEQFF
TGCAGCGTTGTTAGGTTCGGGGCCCGCTCTAACAATGAGCAGTTCTTC
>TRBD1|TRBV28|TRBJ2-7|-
CASSHTGTGEAEQYF
TGTGCCAGCAGCCACACCGGGACAGGGGAGGCCGAGCAGTACTTC
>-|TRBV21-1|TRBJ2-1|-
CASSKAASGAYNEQFF
TGTGCCAGCAGCAAAGCGGCCAGCGGAGCTTACAATGAGCAGTTCTTC
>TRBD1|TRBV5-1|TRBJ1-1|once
CASSPTGPTSTEAFF
TGCGCCAGCAGCCCGACAGGGCCTACCAGCACTGAAGCTTTCTTT
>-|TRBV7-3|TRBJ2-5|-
CASSSYMGETQYF
TGTGCCAGCAGCTCATATATGGGGGAGACCCAGTACTTC
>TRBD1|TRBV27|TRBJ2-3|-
CASSRGQGADTQYF
TGTGCCAGCAGCCGGGGACAGGGGGCAGATACGCAGTATTTT
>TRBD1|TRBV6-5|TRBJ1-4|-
CASTAGQGGEKLFF
TGTGCCAGCACTGCGGGACAGGGCGGCGAAAAACTGTTTTTT
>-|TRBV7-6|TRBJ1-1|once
CASSLMGDTEAFF
TGTGCCAGCAGCTTAATGGGGGACACTGAAGCTTTCTTT
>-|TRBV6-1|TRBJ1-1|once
CASSPLTQMNTEAFF
TGTGCCAGCAGTCCACTTACCCAAATGAACACTGAAGCTTTCTTT
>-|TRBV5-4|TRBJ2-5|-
CASSFGGIQEETQYF
TGTGCCAGCAGCTTCGGCGGGATCCAAGAGGAGACCCAGTACTTC
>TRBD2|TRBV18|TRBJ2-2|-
CASSPPGLAGVTGELFF
TGTGCCAGCTCACCACCTGGACTAGCGGGAGTTACCGGGGAGCTGTTTTTT
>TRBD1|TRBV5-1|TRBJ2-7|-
CASSLGQGFSTYEQYF
TGCGCCAGCAGCTTGGGACAGGGTTTTTCTACATACGAGCAGTACTTC
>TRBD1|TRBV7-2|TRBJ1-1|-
CASRIDRDVGTEAFF
TGTGCCAGCAGGATAGACAGGGACGTAGGCACTGAAGCTTTCTTT
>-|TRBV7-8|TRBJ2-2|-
CASSSAVGGWGELFF
TGTGCCAGCAGCTCCGCGGTCGGGGGATGGGGGGAGCTGTTTTTT
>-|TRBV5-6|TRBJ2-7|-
CASSSGRYEQYF
TGTGCCAGCAGCTCAGGACGCTACGAGCAGTACTTC
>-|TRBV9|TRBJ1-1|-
CASSEGDTEAFF
TGTGCCAGCAGCGAGGGGGACACTGAAGCTTTCTTT
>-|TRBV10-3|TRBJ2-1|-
CAISESSGSSYNEQFF
TGTGCCATCAGTGAGTCCTCTGGAAGCTCCTACAATGAGCAGTTCTTC
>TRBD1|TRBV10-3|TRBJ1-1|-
CAISGGAGGPLGTEAFF
TGTGCCATCAGTGGCGGGGCAGGGGGCCCATTGGGGACTGAAGCTTTCTTT
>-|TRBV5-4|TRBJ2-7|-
CASSPQVGGYNYEQYF
TGTGCCAGCAGCCCCCAGGTGGGCGGATACAACTACGAGCAGTACTTC
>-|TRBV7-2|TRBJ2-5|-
CASTSGNQETQYF
TGTGCCAGCACCTCCGGGAACCAAGAGACCCAGTACTTC
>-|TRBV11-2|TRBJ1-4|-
CASSLVQGFSNEKLFF
TGTGCCAGCAGCTTAGTCCAGGGGTTCTCTAATGAAAAACTGTTTTTT
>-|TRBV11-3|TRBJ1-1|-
CASSLGWGDTEAFF
TGTGCCAGCAGCTTAGGTTGGGGAGACACTGAAGCTTTCTTT
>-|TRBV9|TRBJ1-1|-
CASSVVWNTEAFF
TGTGCCAGCAGCGTAGTGTGGAACACTGAAGCTTTCTTT
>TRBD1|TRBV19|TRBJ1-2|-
CASSPRAGGTAIYGYTF
TGTGCCAGTAGTCCCCGGGCGGGGGGGACAGCGATCTATGGCTACACCTTC
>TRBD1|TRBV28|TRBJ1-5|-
CASSAPGTGKYQPQHF
TGTGCCAGCAGCGCCCCCGGGACAGGGAAGTACCAGCCCCAGCATTTT
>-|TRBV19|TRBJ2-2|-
CASRGRAGSRTGELFF
TGTGCCAGTAGGGGTAGGGCGGGGAGTCGCACCGGGGAGCTGTTTTTT
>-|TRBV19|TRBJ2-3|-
CASSMQGTDTQYF
TGTGCCAGTAGTATGCAGGGCACAGATACGCAGTATTTT
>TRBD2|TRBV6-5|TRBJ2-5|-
CASSFPSGRLETQYF
TGTGCCAGCAGTTTTCCAAGCGGGAGGTTGGAGACCCAGTACTTC
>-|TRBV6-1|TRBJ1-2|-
CASSLDRAVGGYTF
TGTGCCAGCAGCTTGGATCGAGCGGTCGGTGGCTACACCTTC
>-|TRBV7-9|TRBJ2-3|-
CASSLAWDTQYF
TGTGCCAGCAGCTTAGCTTGGGATACGCAGTATTTT
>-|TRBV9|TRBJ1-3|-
CASSVAASGNTIYF
TGTGCCAGCAGCGTAGCGGCGTCTGGAAACACCATATATTTT